Described below is a single T cell receptor beta chain sequence and its context. Its antigen is undetermined. The CDR3 loop spans 14 amino acids. V lost 2 bases and J lost 6, with 12 bases in between. Germline V gene lookup returns CDR1 SGHTA and CDR2 FQGNSA. Time point of the sample: peripheral blood 6 weeks after treatment start. This sample stems from a study of PD-L1 blockade in urothelial cancer. Study background: In the patient group, about 90% of the roughly 29 were males with bladder-origin urothelial cancer.

Study observations and caveats: Tumor-associated TCR clones expanded more in blood at 3 weeks in patients with durable benefit.

Libraries were prepared by immunoSEQ multiplex PCR; TCRdb keeps only in-frame clonotypes and omits some of them. In the table there are about 43,000 clones, roughly four fifths of which are singletons. Sequences were derived from PBMCs, sampled around atezolizumab (anti-PD-L1) treatment. The sequence came from a man aged 60 to 69 with urothelial cancer. V is TRBV7-2 and J is TRBJ2-3, with D possibly matching TRBD1 (6 bases). CDR3 amino acids: CASSLRGGEDTQYF. DNA of the CDR3: TGTGCCAGCAGCTTAAGAGGGGGAGAGGATACGCAGTATTTT.